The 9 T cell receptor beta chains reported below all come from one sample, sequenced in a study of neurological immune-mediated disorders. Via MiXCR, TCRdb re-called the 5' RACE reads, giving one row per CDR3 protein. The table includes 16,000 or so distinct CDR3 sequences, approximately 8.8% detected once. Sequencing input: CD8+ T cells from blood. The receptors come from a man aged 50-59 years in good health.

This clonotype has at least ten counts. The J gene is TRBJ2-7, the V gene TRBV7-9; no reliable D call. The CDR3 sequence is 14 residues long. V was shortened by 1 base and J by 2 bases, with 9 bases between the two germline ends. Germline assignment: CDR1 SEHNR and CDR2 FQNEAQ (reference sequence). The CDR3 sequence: CASSLVGTAYEQYF. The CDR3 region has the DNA TGTGCCAGCAGCTTAGTCGGAACAGCCTACGAGCAGTACTTC.

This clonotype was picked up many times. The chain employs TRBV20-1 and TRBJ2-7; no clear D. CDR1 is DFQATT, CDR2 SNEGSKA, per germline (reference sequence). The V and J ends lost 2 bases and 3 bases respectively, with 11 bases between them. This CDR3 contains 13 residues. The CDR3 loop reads CSARPGFNYEQYF. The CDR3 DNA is TGCAGTGCTAGACCAGGTTTCAACTACGAGCAGTACTTC.

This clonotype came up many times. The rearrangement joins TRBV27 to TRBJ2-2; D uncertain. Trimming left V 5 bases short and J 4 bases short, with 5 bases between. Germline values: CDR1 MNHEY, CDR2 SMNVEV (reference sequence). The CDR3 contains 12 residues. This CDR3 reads CASSPPTGELFF. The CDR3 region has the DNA TGTGCCAGCAGTCCCCCCACCGGGGAGCTGTTTTTT.

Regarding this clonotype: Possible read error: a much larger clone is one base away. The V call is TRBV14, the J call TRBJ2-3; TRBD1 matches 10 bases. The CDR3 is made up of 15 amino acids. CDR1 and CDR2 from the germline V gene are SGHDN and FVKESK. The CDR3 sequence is CASSPPGQGTDTKYF. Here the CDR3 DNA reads TGTGCCAGCAGCCCACCGGGACAGGGGACGGATACGAAGTATTTT.

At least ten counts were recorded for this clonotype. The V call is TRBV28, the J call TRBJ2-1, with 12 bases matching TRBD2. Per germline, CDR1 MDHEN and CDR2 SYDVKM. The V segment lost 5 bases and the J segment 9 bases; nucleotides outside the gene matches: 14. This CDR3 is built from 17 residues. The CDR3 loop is CASSLWTSGVSDSEQFF. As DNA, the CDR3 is TGTGCCAGCAGTCTGTGGACTAGCGGGGTCTCGGATAGTGAGCAGTTCTTC.

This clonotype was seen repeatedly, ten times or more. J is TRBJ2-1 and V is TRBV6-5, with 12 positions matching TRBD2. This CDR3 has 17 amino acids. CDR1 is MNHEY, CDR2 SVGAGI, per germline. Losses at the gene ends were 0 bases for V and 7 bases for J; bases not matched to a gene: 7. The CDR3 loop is CASSYSTLAGGGNEQFF. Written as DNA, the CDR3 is TGTGCCAGCAGTTACTCAACTCTAGCGGGAGGGGGGAATGAGCAGTTCTTC.

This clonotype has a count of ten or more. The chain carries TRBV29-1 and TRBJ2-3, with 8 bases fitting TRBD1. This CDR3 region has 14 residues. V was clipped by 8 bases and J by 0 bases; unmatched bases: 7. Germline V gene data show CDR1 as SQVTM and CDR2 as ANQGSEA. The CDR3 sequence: CSIAGTGSTDTQYF. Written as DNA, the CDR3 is TGCAGCATTGCCGGGACAGGCAGCACAGATACGCAGTATTTT.

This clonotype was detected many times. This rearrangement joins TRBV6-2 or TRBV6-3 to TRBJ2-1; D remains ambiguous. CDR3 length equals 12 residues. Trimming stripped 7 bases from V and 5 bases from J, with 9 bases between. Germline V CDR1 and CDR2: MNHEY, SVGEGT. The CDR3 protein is CASMRINNEQFF. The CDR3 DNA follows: TGTGCCAGCATGCGGATAAACAATGAGCAGTTCTTC.

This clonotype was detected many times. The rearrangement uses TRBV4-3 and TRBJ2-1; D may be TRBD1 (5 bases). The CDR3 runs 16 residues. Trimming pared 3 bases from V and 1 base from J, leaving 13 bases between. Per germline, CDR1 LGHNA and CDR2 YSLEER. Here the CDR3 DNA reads TGCGCCAGCAGCCATATCCTCAGGGATTCCTACAATGAGCAGTTCTTC. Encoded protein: CASSHILRDSYNEQFF.